One and the same sample provided the 25 T cell receptor beta chains below, sequenced in a study of blood T cell repertoires in COVID-19. Method: immunoSEQ multiplex PCR; TCRdb's copy keeps in-frame clones and lacks some. The table has approximately 180,000 clones, approximately 83% seen once. The sequencing sample was made of peripheral blood. These receptors came from a human donor with active or convalescent COVID-19. The donor label of this sample is uncertain.

The DNA of the CDR3 is TGTGCCAGCAGCTTAGGATGGGGTCTAGCGGGAGTAATGAATGAGCAGTTCTTC. It encodes CASSLGWGLAGVMNEQFF. The chain carries TRBV7-2 and TRBJ2-1, with 10 bases fitting TRBD2. The CDR3 loop spans 18 amino acids. The germline V gene encodes CDR1 SGHTA and CDR2 FQGNSA. Unmatched junction bases numbered 13, after V lost 1 base and J lost 7 bases.

This clone turned up a few times. This rearrangement joins TRBV23-1 to TRBJ2-7, with TRBD1 matching 9 bases. TRBV23-1 is designated an ORF whose function remains uncertain. Trimming removed 1 base from V and 7 bases from J; junction bases left unmatched: 11. The CDR3 contains 16 residues. CDR3 residues: CASSQWDRDWMGEQYF. In DNA, the CDR3 is TGCGCCAGCAGTCAATGGGACAGGGACTGGATGGGGGAGCAGTACTTC.

The V gene is TRBV5-5, the J gene TRBJ2-7; tentatively, D is TRBD1 (6 bases). V gave up 6 bases and J gave up 2 bases, with 18 bases separating them. The CDR3 contains 15 residues. Germline V gene data show CDR1 as SGHKS and CDR2 as YYEKEE (reference sequence). CDR3: CASNLPRDNPYEQYF. The CDR3 DNA is TGTGCCAGCAACCTACCTCGGGACAACCCCTACGAGCAGTACTTC.

The J gene is TRBJ1-6, the V gene TRBV2; 7 positions match TRBD1. CDR3 size: 16 residues. Germline CDR1 and CDR2: SNHLY and FYNNEI. Trimming at V came to 6 bases and at J to 8 bases, leaving 13 bases not matched to a gene. CDR3 region: CASSGTARENHSPLHF. The DNA for the CDR3 is TGTGCCAGCAGCGGGACAGCCCGAGAGAACCATTCACCCCTCCACTTT. The full variable domain, its missing parts supplied by reference TRBV2 and TRBJ1-6, is EPEVTQTPSHQVTQMGQEVILRCVPISNHLYFYWYRQILGQKVEFLVSFYNNEISEKSEIFDDQFSVERPDGSNFTLKIRSTKLEDSAMYFCASSGTARENHSPLHFGNGTRLTVT.

This clone was picked up one time. V gene TRBV9 combines with J gene TRBJ2-7; TRBD2 aligns across 8 bases. The junction had 9 bases not matched to a gene; V was cut back by 3 bases and J by 4 bases. Germline assignment: CDR1 SGDLS and CDR2 YYNGEE. The CDR3 length is 15 residues. The CDR3 loop is CASSGGGTSSYEQYF. The CDR3 bases are TGTGCCAGCAGCGGGGGCGGGACTAGTTCGTACGAGCAGTACTTC.

CDR3 in DNA: TGTGCCAGCAGCGTAGGATGGGGGGGAATGCTCCCCTATGGCTACACCTTC. Translated: CASSVGWGGMLPYGYTF. This chain uses TRBV9 with TRBJ1-2; D may be TRBD1 (5 bases). V was shortened by 0 bases and J by 4 bases, with 19 bases between the two germline ends. There are 17 residues in the CDR3. From germline, CDR1 is SGDLS and CDR2 YYNGEE. Complete variable domain (other parts from reference TRBV9 and TRBJ1-2): DSGVTQTPKHLITATGQRVTLRCSPRSGDLSVYWYQQSLDQGLQFLIQYYNGEERAKGNILERFSAQQFPDLHSELNLSSLELGDSALYFCASSVGWGGMLPYGYTFGSGTRLTVV.

The chain is built from TRBV6-5 and TRBJ2-7, with D perhaps TRBD1 (6 bases). The CDR3 is 14 residues long. The ends were cut back, 2 bases at V and 4 bases at J, with 12 bases in the middle. The germline V gene has CDR1 MNHEY and CDR2 SVGAGI. CDR3 protein: CASSYRDKTYEQYF. In DNA, the CDR3 is TGTGCCAGCAGTTACAGGGACAAAACTTACGAGCAGTACTTC.

The CDR3 DNA reads as TGTGCCAGTAGTATAATCCAACAGGCGCGCGGAAACACCATATATTTT. This codes for CASSIIQQARGNTIYF. The chain carries TRBV19 and TRBJ1-3; D perhaps matches TRBD1 (5 bases). Trimming stripped 2 bases from V and 4 bases from J, with 15 bases between. Germline V gene sequence: CDR1 LNHDA, CDR2 SQIVND (reference sequence). This CDR3 comprises 16 residues.

The chain is built from TRBV19 and TRBJ1-2; D call uncertain. V lost 10 bases to trimming and J lost 0 bases, with 27 bases between them. Germline CDR1 reads LNHDA; CDR2 reads SQIVND (reference sequence). CDR3 length equals 18 residues. CDR3 coding DNA: TGTGCCACTTTGAAGGCCGGGGTCCCTAGTTACCCTAACTATGGCTACACCTTC. Protein: CATLKAGVPSYPNYGYTF.

Remarks on this clone: The sample holds other DNA sequences that translate to the same CDR3. The V call is TRBV28, the J call TRBJ1-2; D is ambiguous. Trimming took 4 bases from V and 3 from J, leaving 6 bases between them. Germline lookup yields CDR1 MDHEN and CDR2 SYDVKM. The CDR3 sequence is 12 residues long. The CDR3, as DNA: TGTGCCAGCAGTTCCCCTTACTATGGCTACACCTTC. The encoded protein is CASSSPYYGYTF.

The genes are TRBV28 and TRBJ2-5, with 7 bases fitting TRBD2. V was pared by 2 bases and J by 4 bases, with 1 base of the junction left unmatched. CDR1 MDHEN and CDR2 SYDVKM come from the germline V gene. The CDR3 spans 13 residues. CDR3 residues: CASSLLAVETQYF. In DNA, the CDR3 is TGTGCCAGCAGTTTACTAGCGGTAGAGACCCAGTACTTC.

The V gene is TRBV7-7, the J gene TRBJ2-2; D is undetermined. This CDR3 has 14 residues. V lost 2 bases and J 0 bases, leaving 4 bases between the germline ends. CDR1 and CDR2 (germline): SSHAT, FNYEAQ (reference sequence). The CDR3: CASSLNSNTGELFF. In DNA, the CDR3 is TGTGCCAGCAGCTTAAACTCGAACACCGGGGAGCTGTTTTTT.

The chain couples TRBV4-1 to TRBJ2-3; D is possibly TRBD2 (6 bases). There are 17 residues in the CDR3. V dropped 3 bases and J dropped 5 bases, with 21 bases sitting between them. Germline assignment: CDR1 MGHRA and CDR2 YSYEKL. The CDR3 coding sequence is TGCGCCAGCAGCCAGGTCAACGCTATGTCGGGAGAAGATACGCAGTATTTT. Translation gives CASSQVNAMSGEDTQYF.

The rearrangement uses TRBV4-1 and TRBJ2-3; 9 positions agree with TRBD2. With V trimmed by 1 base and J by 5 bases, 13 bases remained unmatched. This CDR3 is 18 amino acids long. The germline V gene has CDR1 MGHRA and CDR2 YSYEKL. As DNA, the CDR3 is TGCGCCAGCAGCCAAGTGGTTGGCGGCGGGGGGGCTGGAGATACGCAGTATTTT. This gives the protein CASSQVVGGGGAGDTQYF.

This clone came up once. The chain uses TRBV4-2 and TRBJ2-3, with 9 bases matching TRBD2. The CDR3 loop spans 15 amino acids. CDR1 and CDR2 (germline): LGHNA, YNFKEQ. V gave up 5 bases and J gave up 1 base; unmatched junction bases: 4. The CDR3 here is CASSLIAGGTDTQYF. Here the CDR3 DNA reads TGTGCCAGCAGCTTGATAGCGGGAGGCACAGATACGCAGTATTTT.

The chain is built from TRBV18 and TRBJ1-2; D perhaps matches TRBD1 (6 bases). This CDR3 region has 16 residues. CDR1 is KGHSH and CDR2 is LQKENI in the germline V gene. The V gene lost 3 bases and the J gene lost 2 bases, with 16 bases spanning the gap. The CDR3 DNA reads as TGTGCCAGCTCACCGACAGGCGACGTTTTGAACTATGGCTACACCTTC. Amino acid sequence: CASSPTGDVLNYGYTF.

The rearrangement links TRBV24-1 to TRBJ1-1, with D uncertain. The CDR3 sequence is 12 residues long. The germline V and J ends were trimmed by 6 bases and 6 bases, with 10 bases remaining between them. Germline V gene sequence: CDR1 KGHDR, CDR2 SFDVKD. The CDR3 sequence is CATSNPGAEAFF. The CDR3 coding sequence is TGTGCCACCAGTAATCCCGGAGCTGAAGCTTTCTTT.

This clone was seen a few times. The chain combines TRBV19 with TRBJ2-5; TRBD1 aligns across 8 bases. The germline V gene encodes CDR1 LNHDA and CDR2 SQIVND (reference sequence). The CDR3 totals 15 residues. J was trimmed by 3 bases and V by 4 bases; bases with no gene match: 7. In DNA form, the CDR3 reads TGTGCCAGTAGTAGCGACCCGGACAGGGAAGAGACCCAGTACTTC. Amino acids: CASSSDPDREETQYF.

The chain is built from TRBV12-5 and TRBJ2-6, with 10 positions matching TRBD1. The CDR3 has 16 residues. Germline lookup yields CDR1 LGHNT and CDR2 FRNRAP. CDR3 DNA: TGTGCCCTAGGTGGACAGGGGGGTTCTGGGGCCAACGTCCTGACTTTC. Translated, it gives CALGGQGGSGANVLTF.

The rearrangement links TRBV3-1 (or the pseudogene TRBV3-2) to TRBJ1-4; unclear D gene. CDR3 length equals 18 residues. Germline V gives CDR1 LGHDT, CDR2 YNNKEL (reference sequence). Trimming pared 0 bases from V and 0 bases from J, leaving 14 bases between. CDR3 residues: CASSQEGPKYATNEKLFF. The DNA of the CDR3 is TGTGCCAGCAGCCAAGAGGGCCCCAAATATGCAACTAATGAAAAACTGTTTTTT.

V and J are TRBV5-1 and TRBJ1-4; 9 nucleotides agree with TRBD1. This CDR3 region has 15 residues. With 0 bases clipped from V and 8 bases from J, the junction kept 5 bases outside the gene matches. Germline lookup yields CDR1 SGHRS and CDR2 YFSETQ. This CDR3 is CASSLEQGAREKLFF. The CDR3 DNA is TGCGCCAGCAGCTTGGAACAGGGGGCGCGAGAAAAACTGTTTTTT.

The rearrangement uses TRBV7-8 and TRBJ2-2, with a possible D match to TRBD2 (5 bases). The V and J ends lost 3 bases and 4 bases respectively, with 15 bases between them. CDR1 and CDR2 (germline): SGHVS, FQNEAQ. This CDR3 is 16 amino acids long. The CDR3 spells CASSFEGYKFTGELFF. The CDR3 region has the DNA TGTGCCAGCAGCTTCGAGGGCTACAAGTTCACCGGGGAGCTGTTTTTT.

This sequence joins TRBV7-9 and TRBJ2-7; 8 positions match TRBD2. This CDR3 is built from 13 residues. V was pared by 4 bases and J by 3 bases, with 2 bases of the junction left unmatched. Germline V gives CDR1 SEHNR, CDR2 FQNEAQ (reference sequence). CDR3 sequence reads: CASSSGGDYEQYF. The CDR3 nucleotides are TGTGCCAGCAGCTCCGGGGGGGACTACGAGCAGTACTTC. Using reference TRBV7-9 and TRBJ2-7 for the parts outside the CDR3, the full variable domain is DTGVSQNPRHKITKRGQNVTFRCDPISEHNRLYWYRQTLGQGPEFLTYFQNEAQLEKSRLLSDRFSAERPKGSFSTLEIQRTEQGDSAMYLCASSSGGDYEQYFGPGTRLTVT.

This clone was detected only a few times. The same CDR3 can be traced to other DNA sequences in this sample. The chain is built from TRBV6-5 and TRBJ2-5, with D maybe TRBD2 (5 bases). This CDR3 has 14 residues. Germline V CDR1 and CDR2: MNHEY, SVGAGI. Trimming took 5 bases from V and 4 from J, leaving 14 bases between them. DNA for the CDR3: TGTGCCAGCAGTCCTCGCGGCCTAGCAGAGACCCAGTACTTC. Residues: CASSPRGLAETQYF.

The chain combines TRBV19 with TRBJ1-2, with a tentative D call TRBD1 (6 bases). The germline V gene has CDR1 LNHDA and CDR2 SQIVND (reference sequence). V was pared by 10 bases and J by 6 bases, with 21 bases between. The CDR3 length is 14 residues. DNA of the CDR3: TGTGCCACAACCGACAGGCCCCAAGGGAATGGCTACACCTTC. This codes for CATTDRPQGNGYTF.